The T cell receptor beta chain under discussion was sequenced for a study of shared clonotypes between healthy human individuals. The germline gives CDR1 SGHTA, CDR2 FQGNSA. V was cut by 2 bases and J by 2 bases, with 10 bases left in between. This CDR3 has 15 amino acids. At the deep level, the assay was run. The protocol was immunoSEQ multiplex PCR, while the TCRdb copy is restricted to in-frame clones and leaves out a portion. Found here are approximately 1.5 million clones, roughly 98.5% of them singletons; the top ten hold approximately 0.4%. The specimen sequenced was naive CD4+ T cells sorted from blood. Subset described: CD45RA+ positively selected. The sequence came from a man aged 25 to 45 in good health. The V and J genes are TRBV7-2 and TRBJ1-5, with a weak D call TRBD1 (5 bases). The CDR3 DNA sequence: TGTGCCAGCAGCTTACGGGGGGTTCGCAATCAGCCCCAGCATTTT. Encoded protein: CASSLRGVRNQPQHF.